Shown below are 11 T cell receptor beta chains from a single sample sequenced in a study of T cell changes during pregnancy in multiple sclerosis. This table comes from immunoSEQ multiplex PCR, and its TCRdb copy is limited to in-frame clones, with some not included. The repertoire holds about 40,000 clones, with roughly 90% as singletons. The starting material was peripheral blood, obtained in the second trimester of pregnancy. The receptors were sampled from a female donor in good health, enrolled as a control in a pregnancy study.

This chain uses TRBV7-2 with TRBJ2-7; the match to TRBD1 covers 9 bases. V dropped 6 bases and J dropped 2; count of bases not matched to a gene: 5. This CDR3 has 14 amino acids. Per the germline V gene, CDR1 is SGHTA and CDR2 is FQGNSA. For the CDR3, the DNA is TGTGCCAGCAGTCTCCGGGACAGGGCCTACGAGCAGTACTTC. Protein product: CASSLRDRAYEQYF. Full variable domain (missing parts from reference TRBV7-2 and TRBJ2-7): GAGVSQSPSNKVTEKGKDVELRCDPISGHTALYWYRQSLGQGLEFLIYFQGNSAPDKSGLPSDRFSAERTGGSVSTLTIQRTQQEDSAVYLCASSLRDRAYEQYFGPGTRLTVT.

The chain employs TRBV14 and TRBJ2-4; 9 bases are a match to TRBD2. This CDR3 contains 13 residues. The junction had 5 bases not matched to a gene; V was cut back by 1 base and J by 13 bases. Looked up from germline, CDR1 is SGHDN and CDR2 is FVKESK. In DNA form, the CDR3 reads TGTGCCAGCAGCCAAGCGAGACTAGCGGCACAGTACTTC. Translated: CASSQARLAAQYF.

V gene TRBV7-2 combines with J gene TRBJ2-1; D call uncertain. The CDR3 totals 15 residues. The germline V gene encodes CDR1 SGHTA and CDR2 FQGNSA. V lost 0 bases to trimming and J lost 0 bases, with 6 bases between them. CDR3 in amino acids: CASSLAYSSYNEQFF. DNA for the CDR3: TGTGCCAGCAGCTTAGCCTACAGCTCCTACAATGAGCAGTTCTTC.

V and J are TRBV2 and TRBJ1-1; 9 positions agree with TRBD1. V was pared by 7 bases and J by 3 bases, with 12 bases of the junction left unmatched. Germline V gives CDR1 SNHLY, CDR2 FYNNEI. CDR3 length: 16 amino acids. The CDR3 DNA sequence: TGTGCCAGCACTCCAGACAGGGGGGGATGGGACACTGAAGCTTTCTTT. Amino acid sequence: CASTPDRGGWDTEAFF.

CDR3 residues: CASSPGPVETQYF. DNA of the CDR3: TGTGCCAGCAGCCCTGGGCCAGTAGAGACCCAGTACTTC. The chain uses TRBV5-4 and TRBJ2-5; D not resolved. The germline CDR1 and CDR2 sequences are SGHNT and YYREEE (reference sequence). V was trimmed by 4 bases and J by 4 bases, leaving 11 bases between them. The CDR3 is 13 residues long.

CDR3 region: CASRNNLATDTQYF. Written as DNA, the CDR3 is TGCGCCAGCAGGAATAACCTAGCAACAGATACGCAGTATTTT. V gene TRBV10-1 combines with J gene TRBJ2-3; TRBD2 is a possible D gene (5 bases). This CDR3 comprises 14 residues. Germline V gene data show CDR1 as WNHNN and CDR2 as SYGVQD (reference sequence). V lost 6 bases to trimming and J lost 3 bases, with 13 bases between them.

This clone has only one observation. The chain joins TRBV18 to TRBJ1-2, with 10 bases identical to TRBD1. Germline V lookup: CDR1 KGHSH, CDR2 LQKENI. The V gene end was trimmed by 6 bases and the J gene end by 0 bases; junction bases not matched to a gene: 10. CDR3 size: 17 residues. The CDR3 here is CASSPLPGQGPNYGYTF. As DNA, the CDR3 is TGTGCCAGCTCGCCTCTACCGGGACAGGGGCCTAACTATGGCTACACCTTC.

The chain recombines TRBV19 with TRBJ2-3; no definite D call. The CDR3 totals 14 residues. V was clipped by 5 bases and J by 3 bases, with 12 bases between them. Per the germline V gene, CDR1 is LNHDA and CDR2 is SQIVND (reference sequence). The CDR3 sequence: CASSSTGRTDTQYF. The CDR3 coding sequence is TGTGCCAGTAGTTCGACGGGTAGAACAGATACGCAGTATTTT.

Worth noting for this clone: The germline gene is not matched at one end of the junction; a read error may be the cause. The CDR3 DNA reads TGTGCTAGCAGCTTAGATCTTAGCGGGGGGCCTTTTGATGAGCAGTTCTTC. This encodes CASSLDLSGGPFDEQFF. The rearrangement uses TRBV7-7 and TRBJ2-1; 10 bases are shared with TRBD2. The CDR3 contains 17 residues. CDR1 SSHAT and CDR2 FNYEAQ come from the germline V gene (reference sequence).

This clone was seen a few times. The chain is built from TRBV29-1 and TRBJ1-2; 7 bases map to TRBD1. The CDR3 runs 15 residues. V lost 0 bases to trimming and J lost 4 bases; unmatched junction nucleotides: 8. Germline-derived CDR1 and CDR2 are SQVTM and ANQGSEA. DNA for the CDR3: TGCAGCGTTGAAGATCCGGTTTCAGGGGGCTATGGCTACACCTTC. Its protein product is CSVEDPVSGGYGYTF.

The chain employs TRBV2 and TRBJ2-3; 10 nucleotides match TRBD2. With 7 bases clipped from V and 1 base from J, the junction kept 8 bases outside the gene matches. The CDR3 length is 16 residues. CDR1 is SNHLY and CDR2 is FYNNEI in the germline V gene. The DNA for the CDR3 is TGTGCCAGCATCCTAGCGGGAGTGCCGGGCACAGATACGCAGTATTTT. It encodes CASILAGVPGTDTQYF.